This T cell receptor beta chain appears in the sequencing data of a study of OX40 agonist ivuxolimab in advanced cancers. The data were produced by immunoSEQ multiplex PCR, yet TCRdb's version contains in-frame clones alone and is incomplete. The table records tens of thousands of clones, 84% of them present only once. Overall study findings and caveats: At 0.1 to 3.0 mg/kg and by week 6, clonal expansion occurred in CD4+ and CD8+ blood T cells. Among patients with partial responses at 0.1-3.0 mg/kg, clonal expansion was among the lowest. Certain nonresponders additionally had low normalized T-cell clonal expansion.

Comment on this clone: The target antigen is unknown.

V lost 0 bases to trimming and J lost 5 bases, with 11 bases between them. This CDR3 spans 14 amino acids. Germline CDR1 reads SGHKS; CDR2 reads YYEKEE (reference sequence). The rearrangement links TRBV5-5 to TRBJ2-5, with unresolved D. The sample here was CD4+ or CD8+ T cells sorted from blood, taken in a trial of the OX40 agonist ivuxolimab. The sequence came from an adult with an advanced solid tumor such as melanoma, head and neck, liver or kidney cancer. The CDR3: CASSLGVDGETQYF. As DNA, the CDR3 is TGTGCCAGCAGCTTGGGGGTCGACGGGGAGACCCAGTACTTC.